The source of this T cell receptor (beta chain) is a study of cytomegalovirus exposure and HLA in healthy donors. The PCR used 60 Vbeta and 13 Jbeta primers. Clones were sequenced by immunoSEQ multiplex PCR, and TCRdb holds only the in-frame ones, with some missing. The table shows 170,000 or so clones, with around four fifths occurring only once. There are 17 residues in the CDR3. Trimming took 4 bases from V and 4 from J, leaving 21 bases between them. Per germline, CDR1 SGHNT and CDR2 YYREEE (reference sequence). The V call is TRBV5-4, the J call TRBJ1-3, with a tentative D call TRBD1 (6 bases). Sequenced: PBMCs. This clonotype was sampled from a girl aged 5-17 years in good health and CMV-seropositive. The CDR3 DNA reads TGTGCCAGCAGCCAAGATCTCGCCAGGGGTTCCGGAAACACCATATATTTT. Its protein is CASSQDLARGSGNTIYF.